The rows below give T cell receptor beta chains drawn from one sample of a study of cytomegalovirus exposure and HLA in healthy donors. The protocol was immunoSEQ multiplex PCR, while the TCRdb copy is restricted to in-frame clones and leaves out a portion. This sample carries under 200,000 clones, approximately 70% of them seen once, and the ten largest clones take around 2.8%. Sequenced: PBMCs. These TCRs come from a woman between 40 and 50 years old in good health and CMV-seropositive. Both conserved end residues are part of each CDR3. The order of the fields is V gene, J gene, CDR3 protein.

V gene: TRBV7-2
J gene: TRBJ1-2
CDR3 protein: CASSPNRGWGYTF

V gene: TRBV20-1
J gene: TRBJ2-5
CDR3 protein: CSAPVGETQYF

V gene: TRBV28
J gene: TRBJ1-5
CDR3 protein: CASSQRQPQHF

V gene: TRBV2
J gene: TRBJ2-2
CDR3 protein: CASSQDSSNTGELFF

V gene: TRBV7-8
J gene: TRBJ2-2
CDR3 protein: CASSLVPGGNTGELFF

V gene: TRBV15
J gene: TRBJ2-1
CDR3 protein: CATSRDTSGGNNEQFF

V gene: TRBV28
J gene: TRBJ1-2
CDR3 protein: CASSSEGLANYGYTF

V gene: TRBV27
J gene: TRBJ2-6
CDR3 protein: CASSSPGHPDSGANVLTF

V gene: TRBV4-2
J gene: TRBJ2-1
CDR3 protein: CASSAQILERMGNEQFF

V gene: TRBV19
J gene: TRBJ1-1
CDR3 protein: CASRDGVHDGTEAFF

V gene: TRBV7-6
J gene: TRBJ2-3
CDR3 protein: CASSLGGDRGTDTQYF

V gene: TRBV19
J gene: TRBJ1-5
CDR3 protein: CASSTGGHSNQPQHF

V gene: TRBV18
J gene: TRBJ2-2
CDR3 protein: CASSSTTTSGGTGELFF

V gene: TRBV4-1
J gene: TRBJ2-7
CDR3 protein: CASSQGEQGAVYEQYF

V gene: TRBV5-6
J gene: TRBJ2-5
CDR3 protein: CASSLAFRTSGYQETQYF

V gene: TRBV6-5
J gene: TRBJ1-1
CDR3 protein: CASIESIGNTEAFF